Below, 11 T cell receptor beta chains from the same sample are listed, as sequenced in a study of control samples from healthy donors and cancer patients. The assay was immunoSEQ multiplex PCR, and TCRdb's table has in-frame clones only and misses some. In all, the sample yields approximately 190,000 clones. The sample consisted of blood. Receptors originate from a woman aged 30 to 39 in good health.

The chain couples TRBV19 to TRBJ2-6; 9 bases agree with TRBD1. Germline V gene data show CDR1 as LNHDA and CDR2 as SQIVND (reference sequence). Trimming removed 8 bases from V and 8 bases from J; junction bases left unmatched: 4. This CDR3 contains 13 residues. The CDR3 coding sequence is TGTGCCAGTGGGGACAGGGTCACCAACGTCCTGACTTTC. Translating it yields CASGDRVTNVLTF.

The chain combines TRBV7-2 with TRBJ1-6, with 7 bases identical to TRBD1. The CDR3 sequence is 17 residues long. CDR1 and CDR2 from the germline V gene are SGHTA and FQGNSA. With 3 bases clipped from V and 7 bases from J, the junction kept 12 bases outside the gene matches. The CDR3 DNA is TGTGCCAGCAGCTTTACCCACACAGGGGCAACGAATTCACCCCTCCACTTT. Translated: CASSFTHTGATNSPLHF.

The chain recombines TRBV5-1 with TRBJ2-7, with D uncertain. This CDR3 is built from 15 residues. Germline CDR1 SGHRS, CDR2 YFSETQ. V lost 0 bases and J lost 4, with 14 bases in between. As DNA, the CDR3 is TGCGCCAGCAGCTTGGCCGGGTCAAGGCCGTACGAGCAGTACTTC. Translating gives CASSLAGSRPYEQYF.

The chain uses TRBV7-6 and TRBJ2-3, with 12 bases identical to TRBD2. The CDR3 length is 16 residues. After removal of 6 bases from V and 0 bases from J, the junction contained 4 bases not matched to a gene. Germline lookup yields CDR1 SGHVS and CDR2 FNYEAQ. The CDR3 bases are TGTGCCAGCAGTCGACTAGCGGGGGATAGCACAGATACGCAGTATTTT. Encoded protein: CASSRLAGDSTDTQYF.

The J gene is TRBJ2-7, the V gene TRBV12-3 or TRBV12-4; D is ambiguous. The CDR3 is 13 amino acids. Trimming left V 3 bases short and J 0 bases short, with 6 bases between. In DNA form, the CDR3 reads TGTGCCAGCAGTTTTTTGCGCTCCTACGAGCAGTACTTC. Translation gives CASSFLRSYEQYF.

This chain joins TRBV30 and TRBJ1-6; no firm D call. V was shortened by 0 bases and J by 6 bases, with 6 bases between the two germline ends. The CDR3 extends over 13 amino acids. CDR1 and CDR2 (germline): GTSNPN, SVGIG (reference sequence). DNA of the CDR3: TGTGCCTGGAGTGTACCGGGTAATTCACCCCTCCACTTT. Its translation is CAWSVPGNSPLHF.

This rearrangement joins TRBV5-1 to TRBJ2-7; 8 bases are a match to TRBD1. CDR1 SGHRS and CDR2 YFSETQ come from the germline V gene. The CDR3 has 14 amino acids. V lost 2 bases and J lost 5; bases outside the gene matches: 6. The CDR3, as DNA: TGCGCCAGCAGCTTAGGGACAGGAGGAGACGAGCAGTACTTC. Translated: CASSLGTGGDEQYF.

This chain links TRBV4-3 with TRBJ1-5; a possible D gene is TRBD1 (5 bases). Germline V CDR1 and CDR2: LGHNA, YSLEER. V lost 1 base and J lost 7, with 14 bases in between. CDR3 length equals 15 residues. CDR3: CASSQGWGIGQPQHF. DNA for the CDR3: TGCGCCAGCAGCCAAGGGTGGGGGATTGGGCAGCCCCAGCATTTT.

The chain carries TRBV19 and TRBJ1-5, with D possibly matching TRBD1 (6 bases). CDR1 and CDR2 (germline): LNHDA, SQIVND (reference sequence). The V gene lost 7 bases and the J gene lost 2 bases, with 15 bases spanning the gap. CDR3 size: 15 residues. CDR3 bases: TGTGCCAGTATCTCCTTCGCAGGGGGCAATCAGCCCCAGCATTTT. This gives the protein CASISFAGGNQPQHF.

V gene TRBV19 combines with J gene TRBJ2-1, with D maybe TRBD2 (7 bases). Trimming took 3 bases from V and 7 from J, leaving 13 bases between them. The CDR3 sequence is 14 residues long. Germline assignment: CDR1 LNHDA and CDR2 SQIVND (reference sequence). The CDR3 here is CASSIMGGPNEQFF. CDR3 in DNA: TGTGCCAGTAGTATCATGGGGGGGCCAAATGAGCAGTTCTTC.

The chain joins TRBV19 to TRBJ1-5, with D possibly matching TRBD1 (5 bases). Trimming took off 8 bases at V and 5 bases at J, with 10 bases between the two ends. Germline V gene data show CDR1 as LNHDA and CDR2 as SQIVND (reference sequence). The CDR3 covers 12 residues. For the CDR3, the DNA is TGTGCCAGTCCCAGGGAAGATCAGCCCCAGCATTTT. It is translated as CASPREDQPQHF.